This T cell receptor (beta chain) was sequenced in a study of T cell clonotyping in hematopoietic cell transplantation. Study as a whole: Recipient samples before transplant were obtained post-cytoreduction. Study findings and constraints: Pathologically expanded recipient clonotypes increased progressively from day 30 to day 180 as diversity fell.

This CDR3 has 17 amino acids. The ends lost 5 bases at V and 8 bases at J; junction bases unmatched: 12. Germline V gives CDR1 SGHNT, CDR2 YENEEA. Data came from immunoSEQ multiplex PCR; TCRdb stores just in-frame clones and leaves some out. The sample lists around 28,000 clones, approximately 86% occurring once. About this clone itself: Its antigen is currently unknown.

Described time point: recipient sample about 28 days before transplant, after cytoreduction. Samples: about 28 days before transplant, then days 30, 100 and 180 after. Material: peripheral blood mononuclear cells, obtained before stem cell transplant. The sequence was obtained from a man between 35 and 55 years old with acute myeloid leukemia. Some clones in this sample may be carry-over from other donors' samples. This chain joins TRBV11-3 and TRBJ2-4, with TRBD2 identical over 13 bases. In nucleotides, the CDR3 is TGTGCCAGCAGCCCAGCTACTAGCGGGGGGGCCGGGGACATTCAGTACTTC. The encoded protein is CASSPATSGGAGDIQYF. Complete variable domain (other parts from reference TRBV11-3 and TRBJ2-4): EAGVVQSPRYKIIEKKQPVAFWCNPISGHNTLYWYLQNLGQGPELLIRYENEEAVDDSQLPKDRFSAERLKGVDSTLKIQPAELGDSAVYLCASSPATSGGAGDIQYFGAGTRLSVL.